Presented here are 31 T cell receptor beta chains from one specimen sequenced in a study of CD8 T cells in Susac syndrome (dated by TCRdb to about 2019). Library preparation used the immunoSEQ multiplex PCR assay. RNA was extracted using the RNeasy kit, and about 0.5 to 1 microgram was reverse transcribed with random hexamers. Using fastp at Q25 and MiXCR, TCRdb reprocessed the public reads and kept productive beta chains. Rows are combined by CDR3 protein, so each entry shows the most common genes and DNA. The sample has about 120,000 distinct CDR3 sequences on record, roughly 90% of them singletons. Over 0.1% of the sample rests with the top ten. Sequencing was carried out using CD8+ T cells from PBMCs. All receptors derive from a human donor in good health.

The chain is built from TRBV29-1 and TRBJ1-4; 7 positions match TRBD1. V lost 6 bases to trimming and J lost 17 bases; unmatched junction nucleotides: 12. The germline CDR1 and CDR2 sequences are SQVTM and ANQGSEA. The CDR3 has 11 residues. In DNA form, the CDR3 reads TGCAGCGTCAAACAAACAGGGGTCGTATTTTTT. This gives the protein CSVKQTGVVFF.

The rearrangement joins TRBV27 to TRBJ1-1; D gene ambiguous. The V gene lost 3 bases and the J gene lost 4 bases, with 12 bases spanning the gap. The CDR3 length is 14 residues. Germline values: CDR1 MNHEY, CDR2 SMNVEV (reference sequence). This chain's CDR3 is CASSFSSPATEAFF. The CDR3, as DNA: TGTGCCAGCAGTTTCTCTTCCCCTGCCACTGAAGCTTTCTTT.

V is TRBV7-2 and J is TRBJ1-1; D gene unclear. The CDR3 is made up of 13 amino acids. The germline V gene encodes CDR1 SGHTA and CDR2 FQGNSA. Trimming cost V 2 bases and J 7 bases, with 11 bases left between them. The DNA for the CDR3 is TGTGCCAGCAGCTTACCCAGTACCTTTGAAGCTTTCTTT. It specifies CASSLPSTFEAFF.

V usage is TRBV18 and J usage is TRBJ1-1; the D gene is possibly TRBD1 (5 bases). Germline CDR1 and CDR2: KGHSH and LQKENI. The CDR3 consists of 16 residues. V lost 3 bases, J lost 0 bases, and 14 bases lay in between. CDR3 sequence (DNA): TGTGCCAGCTCACCTGGATCGGGACCTATGAACACTGAAGCTTTCTTT. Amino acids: CASSPGSGPMNTEAFF.

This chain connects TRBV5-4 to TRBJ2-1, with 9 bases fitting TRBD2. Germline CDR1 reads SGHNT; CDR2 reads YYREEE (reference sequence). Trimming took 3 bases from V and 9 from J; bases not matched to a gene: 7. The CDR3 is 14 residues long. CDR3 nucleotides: TGTGCCAGCAGCTCGGTAGCGGGAGAGGTTGAGCAGTTCTTC. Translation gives CASSSVAGEVEQFF.

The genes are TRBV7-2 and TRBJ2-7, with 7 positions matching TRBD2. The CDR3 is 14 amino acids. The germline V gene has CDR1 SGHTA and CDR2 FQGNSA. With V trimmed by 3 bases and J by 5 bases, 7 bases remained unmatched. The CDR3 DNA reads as TGTGCCAGCAGCTTGGGCGGGAGTTCCCACGAGCAGTACTTC. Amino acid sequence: CASSLGGSSHEQYF.

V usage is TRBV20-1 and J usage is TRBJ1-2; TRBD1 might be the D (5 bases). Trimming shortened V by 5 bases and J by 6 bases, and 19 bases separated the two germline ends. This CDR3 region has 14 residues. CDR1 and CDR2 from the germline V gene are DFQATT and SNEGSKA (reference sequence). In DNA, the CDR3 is TGCAGTGCTCCTTATCGGCAGGGCCCGGATGGCTACACCTTC. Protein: CSAPYRQGPDGYTF.

In DNA, the CDR3 is TGTGCCAGCAGCTTAAAGGTTTATGGACAGCCCCAGCATTTT. The encoded protein is CASSLKVYGQPQHF. The chain joins TRBV7-2 to TRBJ1-5, with no clear D. Trimming pared 2 bases from V and 7 bases from J, leaving 12 bases between. The CDR3 length is 14 residues. Per the germline V gene, CDR1 is SGHTA and CDR2 is FQGNSA. The full variable domain, in which reference TRBV7-2 and TRBJ1-5 provide the parts outside the CDR3, is GAGVSQSPSNKVTEKGKDVELRCDPISGHTALYWYRQSLGQGLEFLIYFQGNSAPDKSGLPSDRFSAERTGGSVSTLTIQRTQQEDSAVYLCASSLKVYGQPQHFGDGTRLSIL.

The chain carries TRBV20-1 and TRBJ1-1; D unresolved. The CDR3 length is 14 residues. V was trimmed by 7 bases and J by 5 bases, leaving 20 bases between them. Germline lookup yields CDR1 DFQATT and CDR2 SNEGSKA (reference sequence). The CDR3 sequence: CSGWGGSFSTEAFF. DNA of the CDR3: TGCAGTGGCTGGGGTGGGTCATTTTCGACTGAAGCTTTCTTT.

CDR3 DNA sequence: TGTGCCAGCAGCCCTCGGACGGGGCCCCGGGAAGCTTTCTTT. Protein product: CASSPRTGPREAFF. J is TRBJ1-1 and V is TRBV11-1; weak D call: TRBD1 (5 bases). This CDR3 contains 14 residues. Trimming stripped 5 bases from V and 8 bases from J, with 18 bases between. Germline V gene lookup returns CDR1 SGHAT and CDR2 FQDESV (reference sequence).

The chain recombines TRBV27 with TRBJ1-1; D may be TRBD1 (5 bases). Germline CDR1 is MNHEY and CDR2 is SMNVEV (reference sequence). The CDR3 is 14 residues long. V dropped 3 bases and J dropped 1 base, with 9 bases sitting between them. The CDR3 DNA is TGTGCCAGCAGTTTTGGGCAGGGGAACACTGAAGCTTTCTTT. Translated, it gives CASSFGQGNTEAFF.

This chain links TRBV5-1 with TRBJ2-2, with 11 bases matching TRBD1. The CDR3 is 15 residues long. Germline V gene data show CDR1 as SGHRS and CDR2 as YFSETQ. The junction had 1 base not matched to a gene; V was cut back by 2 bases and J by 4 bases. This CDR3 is CASSFGQGATGELFF. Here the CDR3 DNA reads TGCGCCAGCAGCTTTGGACAGGGGGCCACCGGGGAGCTGTTTTTT.

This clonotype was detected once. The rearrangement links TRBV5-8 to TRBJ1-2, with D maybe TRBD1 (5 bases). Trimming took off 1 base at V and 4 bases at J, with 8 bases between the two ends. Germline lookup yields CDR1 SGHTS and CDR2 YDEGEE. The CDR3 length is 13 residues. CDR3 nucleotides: TGTGCCAGCAGCTTGATCCAGGGCTATGGCTACACCTTC. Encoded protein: CASSLIQGYGYTF.

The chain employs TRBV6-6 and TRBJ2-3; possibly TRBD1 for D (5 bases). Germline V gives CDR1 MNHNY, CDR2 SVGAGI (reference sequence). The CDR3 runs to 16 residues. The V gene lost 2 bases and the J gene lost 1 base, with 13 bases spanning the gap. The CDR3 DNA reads TGTGCCAGCAGTTACGGTCTAAGGGGCGGCACAGATACGCAGTATTTT. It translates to CASSYGLRGGTDTQYF.

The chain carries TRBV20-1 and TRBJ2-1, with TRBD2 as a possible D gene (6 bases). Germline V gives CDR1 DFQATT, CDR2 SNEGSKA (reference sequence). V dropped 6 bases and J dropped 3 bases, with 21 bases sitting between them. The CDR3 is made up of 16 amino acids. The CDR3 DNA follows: TGCAGTGCCATAGGGTCCAGGACTATCGGCTACAATGAGCAGTTCTTC. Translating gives CSAIGSRTIGYNEQFF.

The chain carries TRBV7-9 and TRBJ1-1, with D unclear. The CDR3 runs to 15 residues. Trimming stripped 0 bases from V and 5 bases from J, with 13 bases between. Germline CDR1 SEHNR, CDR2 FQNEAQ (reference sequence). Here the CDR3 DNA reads TGTGCCAGCAGCTTAGCCGGAGGGAGGGAGACTGAAGCTTTCTTT. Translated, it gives CASSLAGGRETEAFF.

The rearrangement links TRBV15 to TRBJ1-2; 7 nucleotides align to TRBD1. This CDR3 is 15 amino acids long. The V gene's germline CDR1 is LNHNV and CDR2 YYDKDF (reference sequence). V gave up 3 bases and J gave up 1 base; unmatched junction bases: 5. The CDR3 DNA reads TGTGCCACCAGCAGTCGGGACAGCCTTAACTATGGCTACACCTTC. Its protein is CATSSRDSLNYGYTF.

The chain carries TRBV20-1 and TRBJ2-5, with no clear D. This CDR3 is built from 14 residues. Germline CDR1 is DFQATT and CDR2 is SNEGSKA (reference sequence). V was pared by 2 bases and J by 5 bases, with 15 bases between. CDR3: CSARTGSLGETQYF. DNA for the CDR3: TGCAGTGCTAGAACTGGCAGCCTAGGGGAGACCCAGTACTTC.

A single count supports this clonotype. CDR3 region: CASGDVGSEKLFF. CDR3 nucleotide sequence: TGTGCCAGTGGAGATGTCGGATCTGAAAAACTGTTTTTT. V and J are TRBV28 and TRBJ1-4; unclear D gene. V lost 9 bases, J lost 7 bases, and 15 bases lay in between. CDR3 size: 13 residues. CDR1 is MDHEN and CDR2 is SYDVKM in the germline V gene.

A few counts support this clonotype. The CDR3 sequence is CASSLDGTASYEQYF. CDR3 DNA: TGTGCCAGCAGCTTAGACGGGACGGCTTCCTACGAGCAGTACTTC. The rearrangement links TRBV7-6 to TRBJ2-7, with D perhaps being TRBD1 or TRBD2 (5 bases each). Germline CDR1 SGHVS, CDR2 FNYEAQ. The CDR3 sequence is 15 residues long. V was clipped by 1 base and J by 1 base, with 11 bases between them.

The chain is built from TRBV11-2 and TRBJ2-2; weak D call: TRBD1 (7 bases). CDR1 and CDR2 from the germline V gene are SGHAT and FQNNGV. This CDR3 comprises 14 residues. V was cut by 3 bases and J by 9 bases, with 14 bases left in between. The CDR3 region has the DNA TGTGCCAGCAGCTTGTACCAGGGGGGCCGGGAGCTGTTTTTT. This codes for CASSLYQGGRELFF.

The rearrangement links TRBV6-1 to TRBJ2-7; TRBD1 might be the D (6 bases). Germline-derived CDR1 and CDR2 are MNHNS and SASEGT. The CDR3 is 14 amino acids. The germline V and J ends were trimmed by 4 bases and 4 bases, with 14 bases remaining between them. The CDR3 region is CASSVTGLPYEQYF. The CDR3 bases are TGTGCCAGCAGTGTGACAGGTCTTCCATACGAGCAGTACTTC.

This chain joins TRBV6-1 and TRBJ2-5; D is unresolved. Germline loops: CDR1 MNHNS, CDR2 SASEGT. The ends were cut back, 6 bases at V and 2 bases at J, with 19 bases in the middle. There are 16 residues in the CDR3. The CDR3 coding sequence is TGTGCCAGCAGCGCGGAGAGGATGTCGGCTCAAGAGACCCAGTACTTC. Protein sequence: CASSAERMSAQETQYF.

The CDR3 region has the DNA TGTGCCAGCAGCCAAGATCGGGAGAGCTGGAATGAGCAGTTCTTC. Translation: CASSQDRESWNEQFF. The chain uses TRBV3-1 and TRBJ2-1; D perhaps matches TRBD2 (6 bases). Germline loops: CDR1 LGHDT, CDR2 YNNKEL (reference sequence). This CDR3 is built from 15 residues. Trimming pared 0 bases from V and 7 bases from J, leaving 13 bases between.

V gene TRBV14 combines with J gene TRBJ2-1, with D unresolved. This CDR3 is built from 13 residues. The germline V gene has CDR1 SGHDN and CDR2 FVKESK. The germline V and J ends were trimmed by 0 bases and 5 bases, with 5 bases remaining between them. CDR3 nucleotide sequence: TGTGCCAGCAGCCAAGACAAACACAATGAGCAGTTCTTC. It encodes CASSQDKHNEQFF.

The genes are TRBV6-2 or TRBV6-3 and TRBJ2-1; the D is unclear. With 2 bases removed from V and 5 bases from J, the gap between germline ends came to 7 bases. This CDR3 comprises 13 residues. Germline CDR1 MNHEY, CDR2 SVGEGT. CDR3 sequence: CASSYRVNNEQFF. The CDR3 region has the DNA TGTGCCAGCAGTTACCGGGTCAACAATGAGCAGTTCTTC.

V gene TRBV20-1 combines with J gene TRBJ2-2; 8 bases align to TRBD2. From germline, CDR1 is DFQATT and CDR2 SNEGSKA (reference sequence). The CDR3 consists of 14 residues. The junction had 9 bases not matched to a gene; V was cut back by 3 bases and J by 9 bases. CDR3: CSASSSGGPRELFF. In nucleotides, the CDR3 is TGCAGTGCTAGTTCGAGCGGGGGCCCCCGGGAGCTGTTTTTT.

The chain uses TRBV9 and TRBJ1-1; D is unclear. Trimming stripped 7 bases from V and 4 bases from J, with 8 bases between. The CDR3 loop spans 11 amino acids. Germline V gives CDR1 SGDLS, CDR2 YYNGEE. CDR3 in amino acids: CASGVGTEAFF. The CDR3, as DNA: TGTGCCAGCGGAGTCGGCACTGAAGCTTTCTTT.

Here the CDR3 reads CASSYYNEQYF. The DNA of the CDR3 is TGTGCCAGCAGTTATTACAACGAGCAGTACTTC. The chain recombines TRBV6-5 with TRBJ2-7; D remains ambiguous. This CDR3 is built from 11 residues. V was clipped by 3 bases and J by 5 bases, with 5 bases between them. CDR1 and CDR2 from the germline V gene are MNHEY and SVGAGI.

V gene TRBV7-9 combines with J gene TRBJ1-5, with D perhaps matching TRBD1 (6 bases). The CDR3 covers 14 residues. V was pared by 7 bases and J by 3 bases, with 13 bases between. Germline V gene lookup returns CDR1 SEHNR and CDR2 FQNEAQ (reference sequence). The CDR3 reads CASTRGGINQPQHF. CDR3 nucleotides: TGTGCCAGCACCAGGGGAGGGATCAATCAGCCCCAGCATTTT.

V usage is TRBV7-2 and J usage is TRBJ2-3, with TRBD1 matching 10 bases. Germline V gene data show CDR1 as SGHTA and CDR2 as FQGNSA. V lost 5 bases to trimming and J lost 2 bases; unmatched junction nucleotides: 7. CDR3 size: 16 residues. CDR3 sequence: CASSLRQGAYTDTQYF. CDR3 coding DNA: TGTGCCAGCAGCCTCCGACAGGGGGCTTACACAGATACGCAGTATTTT.